This T cell receptor beta chain came from a study of OX40 agonist ivuxolimab in advanced cancers. V was trimmed by 3 bases and J by 0 bases, leaving 5 bases between them. The CDR3 contains 13 residues. Germline-derived CDR1 and CDR2 are MNHEY and SMNVEV (reference sequence). Assay: immunoSEQ multiplex PCR; the TCRdb copy retains only in-frame clones and omits some. The sample has 25,000 to 35,000 clones; approximately 84% are singletons. The TCR was taken from an adult with an advanced solid tumor such as melanoma, head and neck, liver or kidney cancer. The rearrangement uses TRBV27 and TRBJ1-2; D gene uncertain. The material was CD4+ or CD8+ T cells sorted from blood, obtained in a trial of the OX40 agonist ivuxolimab. The CDR3 DNA sequence: TGTGCCAGCAGTTTCTTATCTAACTATGGCTACACCTTC. Translated, it gives CASSFLSNYGYTF.